What follows are 7 T cell receptor beta chains derived from one specimen sequenced in a study of shared clonotypes between healthy human individuals. Libraries were prepared by immunoSEQ multiplex PCR; TCRdb keeps only in-frame clonotypes and omits some of them. Among more than 2 million clones, almost 96% were seen once, and the ten largest hold 0.1% to 0.15%. Sequencing was carried out using naive CD4+ T cells sorted from blood. Subset given: CD45RA+ positively selected. The receptors here all came from a young man in good health.

This sequence joins TRBV30 and TRBJ2-7, with 8 bases that match TRBD1. Germline V CDR1 and CDR2: GTSNPN, SVGIG (reference sequence). The CDR3 is 13 amino acids. The V gene end was trimmed by 2 bases and the J gene end by 2 bases; junction bases not matched to a gene: 2. In nucleotides, the CDR3 is TGTGCCTGGAGTAGGACAGGGCCCTACGAGCAGTACTTC. It translates to CAWSRTGPYEQYF.

The chain carries TRBV5-1 and TRBJ1-6, with 7 bases identical to TRBD1. The germline V gene encodes CDR1 SGHRS and CDR2 YFSETQ. The CDR3 loop spans 15 amino acids. After removal of 4 bases from V and 7 bases from J, the junction contained 8 bases not matched to a gene. The CDR3 loop is CASSLRDSQNSPLHF. CDR3 coding DNA: TGCGCCAGCAGCCTACGGGACAGCCAAAATTCACCCCTCCACTTT. The full variable domain, rest sourced from reference TRBV5-1 and TRBJ1-6, is KAGVTQTPRYLIKTRGQQVTLSCSPISGHRSVSWYQQTPGQGLQFLFEYFSETQRNKGNFPGRFSGRQFSNSRSEMNVSTLELGDSALYLCASSLRDSQNSPLHFGNGTRLTVT.

The genes are TRBV4-1 and TRBJ2-7; maybe TRBD1 (5 bases). Looked up from germline, CDR1 is MGHRA and CDR2 is YSYEKL. CDR3 length equals 16 residues. Trimming left V 4 bases short and J 1 base short, with 17 bases between. Written as DNA, the CDR3 is TGCGCCAGCAGCCTGCTTTGGACATCTGTTTCCTACGAGCAGTACTTC. This encodes CASSLLWTSVSYEQYF.

The CDR3 sequence is CASSGQPGDTEAFF. The CDR3 DNA sequence: TGCGCCAGCAGCGGACAGCCTGGGGACACTGAAGCTTTCTTT. The V call is TRBV5-1, the J call TRBJ1-1, with D maybe TRBD1 (6 bases). The CDR3 runs 14 residues. In germline, CDR1 is SGHRS, CDR2 YFSETQ. V lost 4 bases, J lost 3 bases, and 13 bases lay in between.

The J gene is TRBJ2-2, the V gene TRBV4-3, with unresolved D. V was cut by 0 bases and J by 5 bases, with 4 bases left in between. The CDR3 is made up of 13 amino acids. Germline CDR1 and CDR2: LGHNA and YSLEER. In DNA, the CDR3 is TGCGCCAGCAGCCAAGATCGGACCGGGGAGCTGTTTTTT. Its translation is CASSQDRTGELFF.

Remarks on this clone: This CDR3 is also generated by other DNA sequences in the sample. This CDR3 is CASSLGQGSETQYF. The CDR3 DNA is TGCGCCAGCAGCTTGGGACAGGGCTCCGAGACCCAGTACTTC. This chain links TRBV5-1 with TRBJ2-5; 7 nucleotides line up with TRBD1. Losses at the gene ends were 0 bases for V and 5 bases for J; bases not matched to a gene: 4. CDR1 and CDR2 from the germline V gene are SGHRS and YFSETQ. The CDR3 spans 14 residues.

This clone appeared a single time. The chain uses TRBV5-1 and TRBJ2-1; perhaps TRBD2 as D (5 bases). Germline loops: CDR1 SGHRS, CDR2 YFSETQ. This CDR3 is built from 16 residues. V lost 4 bases and J lost 6, with 20 bases in between. CDR3 protein: CASSLNGLTNLNEQFF. As DNA, the CDR3 is TGCGCCAGCAGCCTCAACGGACTTACAAACCTCAATGAGCAGTTCTTC. Combining the CDR3 with reference TRBV5-1 and TRBJ2-1 gives the whole variable domain KAGVTQTPRYLIKTRGQQVTLSCSPISGHRSVSWYQQTPGQGLQFLFEYFSETQRNKGNFPGRFSGRQFSNSRSEMNVSTLELGDSALYLCASSLNGLTNLNEQFFGPGTRLTVL.